This TCR beta chain was observed in a study of T cell repertoires in cytomegalovirus infection. Study at large: Public signatures in TCR beta pointed to CMV infection and matching HLA type. Points from the study as a whole: The response measured ex vivo was dominated by TCR beta clonotypes (HLA-C-restricted and CMV-specific).

A single record per CDR3 protein comes from TCRdb applying MiXCR to the reads. In the table there are fewer than 1,000,000 distinct CDR3 sequences, around 30% of which are singletons. In this sample, this clonotype turned up once. Its matching antigen is unknown. One end of the junction does not line up with germline, which may come from a read error. The CDR3 length is 16 residues. This receptor was obtained from a human donor in good health (CMV status not recorded). Some clones in this sample may be carry-over from other donors' samples. This chain joins TRBV12-3 or TRBV12-4 and TRBJ2-5; 7 nucleotides match TRBD1. The source material was cultured CD8+ T cells from PBMCs, sampled from culture after CMV antigen stimulation. The CDR3 sequence is CVSSLIGTAPQETQYF. The CDR3 coding sequence is TGTGTCAGCAGCCTAATTGGGACAGCTCCACAAGAGACCCAGTACTTC.